This T cell receptor (beta chain) was observed in a study of blood T cell repertoires in COVID-19. The wider study: Collection of acute and convalescent COVID-19 samples took place in the United States, Italy and Spain.

Per the original data handling: How many nucleated cells were present was estimated from reference gene primer amplification. The repertoire was sequenced with immunoSEQ multiplex PCR; TCRdb's copy has only in-frame clones and lacks some. V, J and clone size were drawn from that table, and D and trimming were deduced from the DNA. The table has a few hundred thousand clones, roughly 89% seen once; the top ten hold 0.75% to 0.9%. CDR1 is MNHEY, CDR2 SVGAGI, per germline. The CDR3 loop spans 15 amino acids. V lost 6 bases, J lost 2 bases, and 13 bases lay in between. The source of this sequence is a man aged 25 to 45 with acute or convalescent COVID-19. The sequencing sample was made of peripheral blood. The genes are TRBV6-5 and TRBJ2-2; D may be TRBD1 (6 bases). The CDR3 loop is CASRPGDRNTGELFF. The CDR3 DNA is TGTGCCAGCAGGCCAGGGGACCGAAACACCGGGGAGCTGTTTTTT.